The following is a TCR beta chain sequence with its context. The assay was immunoSEQ multiplex PCR, and TCRdb's table has in-frame clones only and misses some. The data show about 190,000 clones, nearly 90% seen once. This entry belongs to a study of blood T cell repertoires in COVID-19. This CDR3 is built from 15 residues. Germline V gene lookup returns CDR1 MNHEY and CDR2 SVGAGI. Trimming removed 0 bases from V and 4 bases from J, with 13 bases in between. The TCR was taken from a man aged 45-65 years with acute or convalescent COVID-19. Sequences were obtained from peripheral blood. This chain connects TRBV6-5 to TRBJ2-7; D is unclear. DNA of the CDR3: TGTGCCAGCAGTTACTCGGGCACTCCGGCTTACGAGCAGTACTTC. Protein sequence: CASSYSGTPAYEQYF.